This T cell receptor (beta chain) originates from a study of regulatory T cells in long-lasting Graves disease. Study-level results: Persistent Graves' patients showed reduced TCR diversity versus newly diagnosed patients. TRBV28, TRBJ1-2 and TRBJ2-5 were segments that persistent disease favored.

Specified time point: newly diagnosed GD, antithyroid drugs for less than 3 months. The TCR library was made from RNA extracted from PBMCs. Many counts were recorded for this clonotype. Its antigen is still unknown. Looked up from germline, CDR1 is SQVTM and CDR2 is ANQGSEA. The V and J ends lost 6 bases and 2 bases respectively, with 14 bases between them. The CDR3 consists of 14 residues. The authors built TCR beta libraries using iRepertoire HTBI primers and Arm-PCR of CDR3 regions. TCRdb re-derived calls from the multiplex PCR reads in MiXCR, one entry per CDR3 protein. Of more than 450,000 distinct CDR3 sequences in the sample, more than 10% were seen once. These same records also appear under a second study, on T cells in Graves' hyperthyroidism and ophthalmopathy. This second study says: Most thyroid clonotypes expanded above 0.001 appeared in blood too.

The sample was peripheral blood mononuclear cells (PBMCs), taken at new diagnosis, from a patient treated with antithyroid drugs. The source of this sequence is a woman under 40 with Graves disease. This chain joins TRBV29-1 and TRBJ2-1; the D call may be TRBD1 or TRBD2 (5 bases each). CDR3 protein: CSVAIGAAYNEQFF. The CDR3 DNA reads TGCAGCGTGGCGATCGGGGCCGCCTACAATGAGCAGTTCTTC.